This TCR beta chain is from a study of preoperative IRX-2 immunotherapy in early breast cancer. This table comes from immunoSEQ multiplex PCR, and its TCRdb copy is limited to in-frame clones, with some not included. The sample includes roughly 34,000 clones, around 92% of them seen just once. There are 18 residues in the CDR3. V lost 4 bases and J lost 0, with 19 bases in between. As for treatment: preoperative locoregional IRX-2 cytokine immunotherapy. Preoperative locoregional IRX-2 cytokine immunotherapy was tested in the phase Ib source study. The input for sequencing was tumor tissue, taken after IRX-2 immunotherapy. This TCR was sampled from a human donor with breast cancer. The V gene is TRBV7-1, the J gene TRBJ2-1; perhaps D is TRBD1 or TRBD2 (5 bases each). TRBV7-1 is an ORF for which the function is uncertain. CDR3 sequence (DNA): TGTGCCAGCAGCTACTCTCATGCCGGGGCGAGCTCCTACAATGAGCAGTTCTTC. Translation: CASSYSHAGASSYNEQFF.